The text below deals with one T cell receptor (beta chain). Original methodology: Reference gene primer amplification gave estimated nucleated cell counts. Clones were read by immunoSEQ multiplex PCR, and TCRdb kept only the in-frame ones, dropping some. The DNA was the basis for D and trimming; V, J and clone size are from that table. This repertoire shows a few hundred thousand clones, roughly 89% found once; its top ten account for about 8.9%. This sample was included in a study of blood T cell repertoires in COVID-19. At the level of the study: The cDNA or gDNA used as material had been derived from T cells, B-cell-depleted T cells, or PBMCs.

Participant-reported clinical history was the basis for cohort assignment. Symptom resolution, clearance, or two negative PCRs marked donors in Cohort 3 as recovered. Germline CDR1 and CDR2: SSHAT and FNYEAQ (reference sequence). V dropped 5 bases and J dropped 8 bases, with 18 bases sitting between them. The CDR3 length is 15 residues. This chain joins TRBV7-7 and TRBJ1-4; a possible D gene is TRBD1 (5 bases). The TCR was taken from a woman under 30 who had recovered from COVID-19. Sequenced material: PBMCs or T cells enriched from blood (not recorded which). The CDR3 region has the DNA TGTGCCAGCAGCGGGAGGACACTCTTTAGGGAAAAACTGTTTTTT. Protein product: CASSGRTLFREKLFF.